This paragraph covers one T cell receptor (beta chain) sequence. Its cognate antigen is unknown. The data were taken from a study of shared clonotypes between healthy human individuals. Findings and limits, study-wide: The researchers took only blood, and tissue repertoires probably look different.

CD45RO-negative CD8 cells positively selected for CCR7 made up the naive population, which excluded terminally differentiated effector memory CD45RA+ cells. Authors' analysis steps: Filtering differed, since immunoSEQ gave only junction sequences and no quality scores. Assay: immunoSEQ multiplex PCR; the TCRdb copy retains only in-frame clones and omits some. The DNA was the basis for D and trimming; V, J and clone size are from that table. The data show about 2,200,000 clones, with under 95% seen just once and 1.5% to 2% held by the top ten. CDR1 and CDR2 from the germline V gene are SGDLS and YYNGEE. The CDR3 runs 15 residues. V shed 0 bases and J 6 bases; nucleotides not matched to a gene: 4.

V gene TRBV9 combines with J gene TRBJ1-2; 11 bases map to TRBD1. Sequencing was done on a sample of naive CD8+ T cells from PBMCs. This clonotype was obtained from a man aged 18 to 29 in good health. Some clones in this sample may be carry-over from other donors' samples. CDR3 coding DNA: TGTGCCAGCAGCGTAGAGGGACAGGGGGTTGATGGCTACACCTTC. Translated: CASSVEGQGVDGYTF.